Listed below are T cell receptor beta chains from one sample, sequenced in a study of blood T cell repertoires in COVID-19. Clones were sequenced by immunoSEQ multiplex PCR, and TCRdb holds only the in-frame ones, with some missing. Here the sample spans 100,000 or so clones, 85% being singletons. The sample comprised peripheral blood. The receptors originated from a woman in her 70s with active or convalescent COVID-19. Both conserved end residues are trimmed from each CDR3. The order of the fields is J gene, V gene, D gene, CDR3 protein. The D gene is left open where the match is weak.

j_gene: TRBJ1-2
v_gene: TRBV4-3
d_gene: .
CDR3aa: ASSHGIGGGYT

j_gene: TRBJ2-3
v_gene: TRBV15
d_gene: TRBD2
CDR3aa: ATSRAVTSVGDTQY

j_gene: TRBJ2-5
v_gene: TRBV5-1
d_gene: .
CDR3aa: ASSLGQDIETQY

j_gene: TRBJ1-5
v_gene: TRBV18
d_gene: TRBD1
CDR3aa: ASSDRSSNQPQH

j_gene: TRBJ2-3
v_gene: TRBV7-2
d_gene: TRBD1
CDR3aa: ASSPGPTGSTDTQY

j_gene: TRBJ1-1
v_gene: TRBV19
d_gene: TRBD1
CDR3aa: ASSIAGRGISEAF

j_gene: TRBJ2-5
v_gene: TRBV5-1
d_gene: .
CDR3aa: ASSLGAGLRETQY

j_gene: TRBJ2-1
v_gene: TRBV25-1
d_gene: .
CDR3aa: ASSQGTPYKEQF

j_gene: TRBJ1-1
v_gene: TRBV7-9
d_gene: .
CDR3aa: ASSSGLPNTEAF

j_gene: TRBJ2-2
v_gene: TRBV19
d_gene: TRBD1
CDR3aa: ASSPTGGADGELF

j_gene: TRBJ1-1
v_gene: TRBV6-2/TRBV6-3
d_gene: .
CDR3aa: ASSYTRRAGKTEAF

j_gene: TRBJ2-3
v_gene: TRBV2
d_gene: TRBD2
CDR3aa: ASGGGEADTQY

j_gene: TRBJ1-1
v_gene: TRBV6-5
d_gene: .
CDR3aa: ASSRGEGTEAF

j_gene: TRBJ2-7
v_gene: TRBV11-2
d_gene: .
CDR3aa: ASSTARFEQY

j_gene: TRBJ1-2
v_gene: TRBV6-5
d_gene: TRBD1
CDR3aa: ASSYSSRGASGYT

j_gene: TRBJ1-2
v_gene: TRBV19
d_gene: TRBD1
CDR3aa: ASSSYRGAGYGYT

j_gene: TRBJ2-1
v_gene: TRBV5-5
d_gene: .
CDR3aa: ASSLTGTGSYNEQF

j_gene: TRBJ2-1
v_gene: TRBV9
d_gene: TRBD2
CDR3aa: ASSLRTSGKGGEQF

j_gene: TRBJ2-1
v_gene: TRBV7-2
d_gene: .
CDR3aa: ASSTSIEQF

j_gene: TRBJ2-2
v_gene: TRBV27
d_gene: TRBD1
CDR3aa: ASSSWDRVTGELF

j_gene: TRBJ1-2
v_gene: TRBV6-1
d_gene: .
CDR3aa: ASSETGFYGYT

j_gene: TRBJ2-2
v_gene: TRBV19
d_gene: TRBD2
CDR3aa: ASSITSGGRVNTGELF

j_gene: TRBJ1-5
v_gene: TRBV5-5
d_gene: TRBD1
CDR3aa: ASSLGQATNQPQH

j_gene: TRBJ2-5
v_gene: TRBV2
d_gene: TRBD2
CDR3aa: ASKVAGGPSETQY

j_gene: TRBJ2-3
v_gene: TRBV24-1
d_gene: .
CDR3aa: ATSDSRGYSTDTQY

j_gene: TRBJ1-5
v_gene: TRBV19
d_gene: TRBD1
CDR3aa: ASSSGGAFGQPQH

j_gene: TRBJ1-3
v_gene: TRBV18
d_gene: .
CDR3aa: ASSPQGPGNTIY

j_gene: TRBJ2-5
v_gene: TRBV27
d_gene: .
CDR3aa: ASSFVRNQETQY